This TCR beta chain appears in the sequencing data of a study of T cells in Graves' hyperthyroidism and ophthalmopathy. Study conclusions and caveats: Blood also contained most expanded thyroid clonotypes above 0.001.

Patients counted as stable if ophthalmopathy did not develop within 18 months. The study enrolled patients aged 18 to 65 with newly diagnosed hyperthyroidism of under 2 months' duration. This clonotype was picked up many times. What it binds is not known. Deletions cut 4 bases from V and 2 bases from J, with 10 bases between. Germline-derived CDR1 and CDR2 are SGHRS and YFSETQ. The CDR3 length is 14 residues. The source material, RNA transcripts, was used to amplify TCR beta CDR3 regions. The primer set for the first-round RT-PCR of the TCR CDR3 was HTBI. MiXCR, applied by TCRdb to the multiplex PCR reads, yields one record per CDR3 protein. The table shows about 420,000 distinct CDR3 sequences, with around 16% occurring only once.

Sequencing was performed on blood. The sequence derives from a woman aged 18-29 years with Graves' hyperthyroidism. The chain employs TRBV5-1 and TRBJ2-1; a possible D gene is TRBD2 (5 bases). CDR3 sequence: CASSDEGTYNEQFF. CDR3 nucleotides: TGCGCCAGCAGCGACGAGGGAACCTACAATGAGCAGTTCTTC.